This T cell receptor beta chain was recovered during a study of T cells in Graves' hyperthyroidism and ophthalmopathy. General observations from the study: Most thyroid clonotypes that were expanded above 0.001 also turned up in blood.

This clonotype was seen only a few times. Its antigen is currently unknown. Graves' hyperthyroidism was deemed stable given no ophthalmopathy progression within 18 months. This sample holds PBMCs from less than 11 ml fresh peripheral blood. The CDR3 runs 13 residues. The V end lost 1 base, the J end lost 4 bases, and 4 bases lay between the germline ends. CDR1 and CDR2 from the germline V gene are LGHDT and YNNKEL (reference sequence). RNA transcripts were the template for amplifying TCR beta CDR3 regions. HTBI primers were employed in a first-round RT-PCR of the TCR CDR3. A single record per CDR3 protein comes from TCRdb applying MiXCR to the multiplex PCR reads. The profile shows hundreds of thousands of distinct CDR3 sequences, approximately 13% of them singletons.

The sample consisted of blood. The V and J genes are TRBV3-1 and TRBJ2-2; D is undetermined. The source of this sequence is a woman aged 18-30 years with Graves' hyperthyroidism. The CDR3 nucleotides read TGTGCCAGCAGCCAAGTGGGCACCGGGGAGCTGTTTTTT. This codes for CASSQVGTGELFF.